Detailed here is one T cell receptor beta chain. Enrolment of Seattle patients took place during active infection, and they were followed longitudinally. In the authors' methods: Amplified reference gene primers provided the basis for estimating nucleated cell counts. Clones were read by immunoSEQ multiplex PCR, and TCRdb kept only the in-frame ones, dropping some. V and J calls and clone size are as listed in that table; D and trimming were resolved from the DNA. The profile shows about 190,000 clones, roughly 82% of them singletons. Trimming took 1 base from V and 6 from J, leaving 6 bases between them. The CDR3 sequence is 13 residues long. Germline V gene sequence: CDR1 LNHDA, CDR2 SQIVND (reference sequence). This entry comes from a study of blood T cell repertoires in COVID-19. As for the study in general: The United States, Italy and Spain were the sources of the acute and convalescent COVID-19 samples. Sources were T cells, B-cell-depleted T cells, or PBMCs; the material itself was cDNA or gDNA.

Sequenced: peripheral blood. This sequence joins TRBV19 and TRBJ2-2; possibly TRBD2 for D (6 bases). The clonotype originates from a woman aged 55 to 70 with COVID-19, enrolled during active disease. For the CDR3, the DNA is TGTGCCAGTAGTATAGGGAGGGCCGGGGAGCTGTTTTTT. It codes for CASSIGRAGELFF.